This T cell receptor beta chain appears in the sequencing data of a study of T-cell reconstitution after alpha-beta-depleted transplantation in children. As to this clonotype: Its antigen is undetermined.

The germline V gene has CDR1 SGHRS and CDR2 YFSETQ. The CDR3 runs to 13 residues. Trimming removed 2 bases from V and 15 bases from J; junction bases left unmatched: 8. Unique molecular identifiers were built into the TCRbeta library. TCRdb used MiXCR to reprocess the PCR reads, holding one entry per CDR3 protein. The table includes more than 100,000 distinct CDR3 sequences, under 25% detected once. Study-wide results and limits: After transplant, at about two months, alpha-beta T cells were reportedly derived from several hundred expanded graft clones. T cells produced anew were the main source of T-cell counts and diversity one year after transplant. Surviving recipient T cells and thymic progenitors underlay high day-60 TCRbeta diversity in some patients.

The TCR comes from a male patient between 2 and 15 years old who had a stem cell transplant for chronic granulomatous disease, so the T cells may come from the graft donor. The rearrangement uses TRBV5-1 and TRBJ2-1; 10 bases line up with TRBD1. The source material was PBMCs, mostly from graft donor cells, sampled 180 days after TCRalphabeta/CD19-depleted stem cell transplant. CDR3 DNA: TGCGCCAGCAGCTTAAATGGGGGACAGGGGACGTTCTTC. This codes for CASSLNGGQGTFF.